The 10 T cell receptor beta chains below come from one sample, sequenced in a study of cytomegalovirus exposure and HLA in healthy donors. Using immunoSEQ multiplex PCR, the repertoire was profiled, and TCRdb retains in-frame clones only, with some absent. This table holds about 65,000 clones, under 95% found once. The sequencing input was PBMCs. These receptor sequences come from a woman aged 18-35 years in good health and CMV-seronegative.

This chain connects TRBV6-1 to TRBJ2-5; D is unclear. Trimming shortened V by 1 base and J by 9 bases, and 15 bases separated the two germline ends. This CDR3 region has 14 residues. Germline lookup yields CDR1 MNHNS and CDR2 SASEGT. As DNA, the CDR3 is TGTGCCAGCAGTGAAGTAGCTGCCGTTGGAGCCCAGTACTTC. Translated, it gives CASSEVAAVGAQYF.

The V gene is TRBV11-2, the J gene TRBJ1-1; D is unresolved. V dropped 7 bases and J dropped 7 bases, with 13 bases sitting between them. Germline V gene lookup returns CDR1 SGHAT and CDR2 FQNNGV. The CDR3 consists of 12 residues. The chain's CDR3 is CASTQERGEAFF. The CDR3, as DNA: TGTGCCAGCACCCAAGAGCGGGGTGAAGCTTTCTTT.

This chain joins TRBV5-1 and TRBJ1-1, with D possibly matching TRBD1 (5 bases). CDR3 size: 14 residues. The V end was cut by 4 bases, the J end by 5 bases, with 15 bases between. Germline values: CDR1 SGHRS, CDR2 YFSETQ. This CDR3 is CASSKGVLGTEAFF. DNA of the CDR3: TGCGCCAGCAGCAAAGGGGTGCTGGGGACTGAAGCTTTCTTT.

V is TRBV18 and J is TRBJ2-1, with TRBD1 identical over 7 bases. The CDR3 spans 16 residues. Trimming cost V 2 bases and J 5 bases; bases outside gene matches: 9. Looked up from germline, CDR1 is KGHSH and CDR2 is LQKENI. The CDR3 here is CASSPVRDSRNNEQFF. CDR3 DNA: TGTGCCAGCTCACCAGTTAGGGACAGCAGAAACAATGAGCAGTTCTTC.

V and J are TRBV29-1 and TRBJ2-4, with D possibly matching TRBD1 (5 bases). Trimming cost V 6 bases and J 2 bases, with 11 bases left between them. The CDR3 is made up of 13 amino acids. The germline V gene encodes CDR1 SQVTM and CDR2 ANQGSEA. The CDR3 region has the DNA TGCAGCGTCCTGACAGAGACCAAAAACATTCAGTACTTC. Amino acid sequence: CSVLTETKNIQYF.

V is TRBV30 and J is TRBJ1-3; 7 bases agree with TRBD1. The CDR3 loop spans 17 amino acids. The J segment lost 1 base and the V segment lost 2 bases, leaving 11 bases of the junction unmatched. Germline V gives CDR1 GTSNPN, CDR2 SVGIG (reference sequence). CDR3 sequence reads: CAWSPEGGEYSGNTIYF. DNA of the CDR3: TGTGCCTGGAGTCCCGAAGGGGGCGAATATTCTGGAAACACCATATATTTT.

This sequence joins TRBV9 and TRBJ1-3, with 7 bases identical to TRBD1. Looked up from germline, CDR1 is SGDLS and CDR2 is YYNGEE. V shed 4 bases and J 3 bases; nucleotides not matched to a gene: 13. The CDR3 runs 17 residues. CDR3 residues: CASSPPGGTVFGNTIYF. The CDR3 DNA is TGTGCCAGCAGCCCTCCGGGCGGGACAGTCTTTGGAAACACCATATATTTT.

A single count supports this clone. J is TRBJ1-1 and V is TRBV4-1, with TRBD1 identical over 9 bases. Trimming took 5 bases from V and 6 from J; bases not matched to a gene: 7. The germline gives CDR1 MGHRA, CDR2 YSYEKL. The CDR3 loop spans 14 amino acids. The CDR3 loop reads CASSAPGQGPEAFF. CDR3 sequence (DNA): TGCGCCAGCAGCGCGCCGGGACAGGGTCCTGAAGCTTTCTTT.

V usage is TRBV7-9 and J usage is TRBJ1-4; perhaps TRBD1 as D (5 bases). CDR3 size: 14 residues. Germline CDR1 SEHNR, CDR2 FQNEAQ (reference sequence). V shed 7 bases and J shed 6 bases, with 15 bases lying between them. The CDR3 loop is CASTDDSAYEKLFF. CDR3 bases: TGTGCCAGCACCGATGACAGCGCGTATGAAAAACTGTTTTTT.

The chain links TRBV4-1 to TRBJ1-2, with D maybe TRBD1 (5 bases). V lost 1 base and J lost 0, with 9 bases in between. Looked up from germline, CDR1 is MGHRA and CDR2 is YSYEKL. CDR3 length equals 15 residues. The CDR3 DNA is TGCGCCAGCAGCCAAGGCAGGGCATCTAACTATGGCTACACCTTC. Encoded protein: CASSQGRASNYGYTF.